The clone carrying this TCR beta chain was seen many times. The library targeted TCRbeta and was prepared with unique molecular identifiers. Each CDR3 protein is one row after TCRdb ran MiXCR on the PCR reads. The sample lists hundreds of thousands of distinct CDR3 sequences, 9.9% occurring once. This entry comes from a study of T-cell reconstitution after alpha-beta-depleted transplantation in children. The germline V and J ends were trimmed by 0 bases and 2 bases, with 8 bases remaining between them. The germline V gene has CDR1 SGHRS and CDR2 YFSETQ. The CDR3 is made up of 15 amino acids. This TCR was sampled from a human donor who donated a stem cell graft to a child with SCID. The chain links TRBV5-1 to TRBJ2-2, with D maybe TRBD1 (5 bases). The sequencing here drew on PBMCs from the stem cell graft donor, taken from the stem cell graft. The CDR3 region has the DNA TGCGCCAGCAGCTTGGTGACAGTTAACACCGGGGAGCTGTTTTTT. It encodes CASSLVTVNTGELFF.